One sample yielded the 17 T cell receptor beta chains listed below, sequenced in a study of Graves' ophthalmopathy and Graves' hyperthyroidism. RNA served as the template for amplifying TCR beta CDR3 regions. HTBI-primed first-round RT-PCR preceded second-round multiplex PCR. TCRdb re-called the multiplex PCR reads with MiXCR, one entry per CDR3 protein. The sample holds hundreds of thousands of distinct CDR3 sequences, under 50% seen once. Specimen: peripheral blood. The source of these receptors is an adult man with Graves' ophthalmopathy.

At least ten counts were recorded for this clonotype. The chain couples TRBV9 to TRBJ1-6, with D hard to call. The CDR3 consists of 15 residues. Germline assignment: CDR1 SGDLS and CDR2 YYNGEE. V shed 0 bases and J shed 5 bases, with 9 bases lying between them. In nucleotides, the CDR3 is TGTGCCAGCAGCGTAGCCCCGGTGGATAATTCACCCCTCCACTTT. Translating gives CASSVAPVDNSPLHF.

Many counts were recorded for this clonotype. The rearrangement links TRBV7-9 to TRBJ2-2; unclear D gene. This CDR3 contains 13 residues. Trimming removed 3 bases from V and 4 bases from J, with 6 bases in between. Germline V gene data show CDR1 as SEHNR and CDR2 as FQNEAQ (reference sequence). CDR3 protein: CASSFSGTGELFF. The CDR3, as DNA: TGTGCCAGCAGCTTTTCAGGCACCGGGGAGCTGTTTTTT.

The chain joins TRBV20-1 to TRBJ2-7; D tentatively reads TRBD1 or TRBD2 (5 bases each). Germline CDR1 reads DFQATT; CDR2 reads SNEGSKA (reference sequence). The CDR3 runs to 14 residues. Trimming took 1 base from V and 6 from J, leaving 16 bases between them. The CDR3 nucleotides read TGCAGTGCTAGAGCCGACGAGGGGATCGGCGAGCAGTACTTC. Its protein is CSARADEGIGEQYF.

This chain links TRBV19 with TRBJ2-1; the match to TRBD1 covers 9 bases. The germline V gene has CDR1 LNHDA and CDR2 SQIVND (reference sequence). V lost 5 bases and J lost 7; bases outside the gene matches: 12. The CDR3 totals 16 residues. DNA for the CDR3: TGTGCCAGTAGTCGGCGGGTGGGGACAGGGTGGAATGAGCAGTTCTTC. Residues: CASSRRVGTGWNEQFF.

The sample holds many counts of this clonotype. V and J are TRBV25-1 and TRBJ1-1, with unresolved D. Trimming removed 8 bases at V and 2 bases at J, with 6 bases between. Per the germline V gene, CDR1 is MGHDK and CDR2 is SYGVNS. This CDR3 has 11 amino acids. The CDR3 nucleotides are TGTGCCAGCCAGATTAACACTGAAGCTTTCTTT. It translates to CASQINTEAFF.

The chain carries TRBV2 and TRBJ1-5; the D is unclear. The CDR3 is made up of 14 amino acids. Germline CDR1 SNHLY, CDR2 FYNNEI. Between the trimmed V and J ends, which lost 8 bases and 4 bases, there was a span of 15 bases. The CDR3 loop is CASYSGQENQPQHF. Written as DNA, the CDR3 is TGTGCCAGCTACTCCGGCCAAGAGAATCAGCCCCAGCATTTT.

The V gene is TRBV29-1, the J gene TRBJ1-1; a possible D gene is TRBD1 (6 bases). CDR1 and CDR2 (germline): SQVTM, ANQGSEA. CDR3 length: 13 residues. Trimming stripped 8 bases from V and 0 bases from J, with 13 bases between. The chain's CDR3 is CSLDQGLNTEAFF. The CDR3 bases are TGCAGCTTAGATCAGGGGCTGAACACTGAAGCTTTCTTT.

This chain connects TRBV29-1 to TRBJ1-4; D call uncertain. Trimming removed 1 base at V and 5 bases at J, with 14 bases between. The CDR3 covers 15 residues. CDR1 and CDR2 (germline): SQVTM, ANQGSEA. The CDR3, as DNA: TGCAGCGTTGAAGGGGCCCCGGGGTTGAATGAAAAACTGTTTTTT. It translates to CSVEGAPGLNEKLFF.

Many counts were recorded for this clonotype. The chain links TRBV5-1 to TRBJ1-1; TRBD1 is a possible D gene (5 bases). This CDR3 spans 15 amino acids. V was shortened by 0 bases and J by 7 bases, with 16 bases between the two germline ends. Germline CDR1 reads SGHRS; CDR2 reads YFSETQ. CDR3 coding DNA: TGCGCCAGCAGCTTGGTAGGAGGGGTGCAGCATGAAGCTTTCTTT. Translating gives CASSLVGGVQHEAFF.

The V gene is TRBV11-1, the J gene TRBJ2-7; TRBD1 agrees at 7 bases. This CDR3 has 15 residues. Germline values: CDR1 SGHAT, CDR2 FQDESV (reference sequence). J was trimmed by 2 bases and V by 2 bases; bases with no gene match: 6. The CDR3 nucleotides are TGTGCCAGCAGCTTAAGAGGGGGCGGACCCTACGAGCAGTACTTC. Protein product: CASSLRGGGPYEQYF.

A remark on this clonotype: This sequence may be a read error, since a much larger clone differs from it by one base. This chain connects TRBV10-3 to TRBJ2-7; 7 bases map to TRBD1. CDR1 is ENHRY, CDR2 SYGVKD, per germline. There are 14 residues in the CDR3. In DNA, the CDR3 is TGTGCCAGCAGACCGGGACAGATGAGCTACGGGCAGTACTTC. Protein product: CASRPGQMSYGQYF.

This clonotype was observed a few times. The genes are TRBV4-1 and TRBJ2-7, with TRBD2 matching 15 bases. This CDR3 region has 18 residues. Germline CDR1 reads MGHRA; CDR2 reads YSYEKL. The junction had 7 bases not matched to a gene; V was cut back by 4 bases and J by 0 bases. The DNA for the CDR3 is TGCGCCAGCAGCCGGGGGACTAGCGGGGGGCGGCCCTCCTACGAGCAGTACTTC. Its translation is CASSRGTSGGRPSYEQYF.

This clonotype was observed a handful of times. This chain links TRBV11-2 with TRBJ2-5; either TRBD1 or TRBD2 may supply D (5 bases each). This CDR3 region has 15 residues. From germline, CDR1 is SGHAT and CDR2 FQNNGV. Trimming shortened V by 1 base and J by 5 bases, and 14 bases separated the two germline ends. The CDR3 loop reads CASSLVGAPEETQYF. CDR3 bases: TGTGCCAGCAGCTTAGTCGGGGCTCCCGAGGAGACCCAGTACTTC.

This clonotype was seen ten or more times. The chain joins TRBV10-2 to TRBJ1-3; TRBD1 might be the D (5 bases). The germline V gene encodes CDR1 WSHSY and CDR2 SAAADI. The V and J ends lost 10 bases and 4 bases respectively, with 8 bases between them. This CDR3 has 11 residues. CDR3 amino acids: CAIRQGNTIYF. The CDR3, as DNA: TGCGCCATCCGACAGGGAAACACCATATATTTT.

This chain joins TRBV9 and TRBJ1-5, with a possible D match to TRBD1 (6 bases). The CDR3 has 15 residues. Germline V CDR1 and CDR2: SGDLS, YYNGEE. Trimming stripped 3 bases from V and 0 bases from J, with 10 bases between. CDR3 sequence: CASSEQGLSNQPQHF. CDR3 bases: TGTGCCAGCAGCGAGCAGGGGCTTAGCAATCAGCCCCAGCATTTT. The variable domain in full, with the rest retrieved from reference TRBV9 and TRBJ1-5, is DSGVTQTPKHLITATGQRVTLRCSPRSGDLSVYWYQQSLDQGLQFLIQYYNGEERAKGNILERFSAQQFPDLHSELNLSSLELGDSALYFCASSEQGLSNQPQHFGDGTRLSIL.

Ten or more counts support this clonotype. The V and J genes are TRBV7-9 and TRBJ1-2; D is undetermined. This CDR3 has 16 residues. Germline V CDR1 and CDR2: SEHNR, FQNEAQ (reference sequence). Between the trimmed V and J ends, which lost 0 bases and 2 bases, there was a span of 13 bases. CDR3 in DNA: TGTGCCAGCAGCTTAGCTTATCGGACGCCCAACTATGGCTACACCTTC. Translating gives CASSLAYRTPNYGYTF.

This clonotype has a handful of counts. This rearrangement joins TRBV5-1 to TRBJ2-7, with 10 nucleotides matching TRBD2. Per germline, CDR1 SGHRS and CDR2 YFSETQ. The V and J ends lost 1 base and 6 bases, in that order; junction bases with no gene match: 10. The CDR3 has 16 residues. The CDR3 loop reads CASSLYPGTSEFEQYF. Written as DNA, the CDR3 is TGCGCCAGCAGCTTGTACCCCGGGACTAGCGAGTTCGAGCAGTACTTC.